This T cell receptor beta chain was recovered during a study of identifying expanded T cells in peripheral blood. CDR3 length: 14 residues. J gave up 4 bases and V 10 bases, and 10 bases lay outside the gene matches. Germline CDR1 MGHRA, CDR2 YSYEKL. Collection occurred without any documented infections or immune events in donors. The protocol was immunoSEQ multiplex PCR, while the TCRdb copy is restricted to in-frame clones and leaves out a portion. The sample records 95,000 to 100,000 clones, 70% to 90% being singletons. The source is a person aged 18 to 69 in good health. Specimen: blood. The chain combines TRBV4-1 with TRBJ1-5, with 7 bases aligning to TRBD1. CDR3 nucleotide sequence: TGCGCCACCTCCGGGACAGATCAGAATCAGCCCCAGCATTTT. It is translated as CATSGTDQNQPQHF.